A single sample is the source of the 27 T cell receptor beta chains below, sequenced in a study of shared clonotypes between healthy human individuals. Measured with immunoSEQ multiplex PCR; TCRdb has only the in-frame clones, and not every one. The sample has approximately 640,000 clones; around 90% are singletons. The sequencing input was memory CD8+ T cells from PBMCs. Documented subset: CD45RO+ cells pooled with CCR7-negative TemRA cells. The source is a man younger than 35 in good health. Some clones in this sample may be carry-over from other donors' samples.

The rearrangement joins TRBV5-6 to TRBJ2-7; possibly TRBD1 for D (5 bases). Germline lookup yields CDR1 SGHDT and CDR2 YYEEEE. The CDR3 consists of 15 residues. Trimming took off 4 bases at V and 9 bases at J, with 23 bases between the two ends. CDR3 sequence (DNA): TGTGCCAGCAGCGCGCCACAGGAGCCCTACGAGTGGCAGTACTTC. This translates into CASSAPQEPYEWQYF.

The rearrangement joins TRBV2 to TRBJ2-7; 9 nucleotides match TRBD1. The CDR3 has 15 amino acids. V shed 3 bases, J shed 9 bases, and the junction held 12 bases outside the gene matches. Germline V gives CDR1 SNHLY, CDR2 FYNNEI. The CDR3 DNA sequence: TGTGCCAGCAGTGAGATGGGGACAGGGCGCACATGGCAGTACTTC. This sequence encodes CASSEMGTGRTWQYF.

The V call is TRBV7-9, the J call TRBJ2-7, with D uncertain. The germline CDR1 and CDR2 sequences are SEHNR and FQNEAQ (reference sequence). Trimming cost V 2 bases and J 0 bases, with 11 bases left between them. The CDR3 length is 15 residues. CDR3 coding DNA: TGTGCCAGCAGCTTAATAGGCGAGAGCTCCTACGAGCAGTACTTC. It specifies CASSLIGESSYEQYF.

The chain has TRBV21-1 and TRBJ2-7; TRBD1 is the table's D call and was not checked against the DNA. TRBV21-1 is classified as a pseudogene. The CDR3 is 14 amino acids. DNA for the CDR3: TGTGCCAGCGGCAAAGGACAGGGGCTTTACGAGCAGTACTTC. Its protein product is CASGKGQGLYEQYF.

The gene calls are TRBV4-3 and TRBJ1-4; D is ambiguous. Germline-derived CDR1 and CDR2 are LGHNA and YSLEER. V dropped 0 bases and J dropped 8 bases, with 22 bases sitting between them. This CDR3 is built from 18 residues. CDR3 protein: CASSQDGLIGLGKEKLFF. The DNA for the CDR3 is TGCGCCAGCAGCCAAGATGGGCTCATCGGCTTAGGAAAAGAAAAACTGTTTTTT.

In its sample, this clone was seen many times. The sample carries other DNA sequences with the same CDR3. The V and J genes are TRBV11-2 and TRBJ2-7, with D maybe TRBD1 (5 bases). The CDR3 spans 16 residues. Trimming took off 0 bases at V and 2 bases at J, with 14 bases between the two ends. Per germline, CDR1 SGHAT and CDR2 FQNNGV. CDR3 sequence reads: CASSLEYSYRPYEQYF. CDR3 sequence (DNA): TGTGCCAGCAGCTTAGAATATAGCTACAGGCCCTACGAGCAGTACTTC. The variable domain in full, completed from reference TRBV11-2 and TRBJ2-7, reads EAGVAQSPRYKIIEKRQSVAFWCNPISGHATLYWYQQILGQGPKLLIQFQNNGVVDDSQLPKDRFSAERLKGVDSTLKIQPAKLEDSAVYLCASSLEYSYRPYEQYFGPGTRLTVT.

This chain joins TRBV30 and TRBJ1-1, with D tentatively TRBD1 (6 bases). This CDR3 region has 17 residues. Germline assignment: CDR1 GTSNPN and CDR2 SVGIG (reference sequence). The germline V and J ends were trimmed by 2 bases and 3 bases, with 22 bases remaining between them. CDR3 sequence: CAWSFDRRFLPYTEAFF. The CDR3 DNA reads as TGTGCCTGGAGTTTCGACAGGAGGTTTCTCCCGTACACTGAAGCTTTCTTT.

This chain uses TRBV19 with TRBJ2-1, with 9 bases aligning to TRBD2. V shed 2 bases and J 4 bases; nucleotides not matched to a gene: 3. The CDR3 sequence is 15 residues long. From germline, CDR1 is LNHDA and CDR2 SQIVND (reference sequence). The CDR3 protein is CASSISAGGYNEQFF. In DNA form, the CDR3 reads TGTGCCAGTAGTATATCAGCGGGAGGTTACAATGAGCAGTTCTTC.

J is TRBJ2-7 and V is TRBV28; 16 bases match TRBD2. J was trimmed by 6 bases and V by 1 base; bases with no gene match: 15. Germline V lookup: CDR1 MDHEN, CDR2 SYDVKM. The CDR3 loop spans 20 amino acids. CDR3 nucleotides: TGTGCCAGCAGTTTATTCGGGCCAAGGGGACTAGCGGGAGGGTCCGGCGAGCAGTACTTC. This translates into CASSLFGPRGLAGGSGEQYF.

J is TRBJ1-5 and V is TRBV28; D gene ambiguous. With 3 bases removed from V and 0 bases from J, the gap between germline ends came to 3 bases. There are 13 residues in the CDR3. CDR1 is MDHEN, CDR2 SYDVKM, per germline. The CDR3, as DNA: TGTGCCAGCAGTTTTTCTAGCAATCAGCCCCAGCATTTT. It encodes CASSFSSNQPQHF.

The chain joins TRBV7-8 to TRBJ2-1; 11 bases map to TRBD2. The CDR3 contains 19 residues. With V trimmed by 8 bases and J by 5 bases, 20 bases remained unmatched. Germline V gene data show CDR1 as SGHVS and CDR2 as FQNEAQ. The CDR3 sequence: CASYGTMEGSGLADNEQFF. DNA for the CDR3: TGTGCCAGCTATGGCACCATGGAGGGGTCGGGACTAGCGGACAATGAGCAGTTCTTC.

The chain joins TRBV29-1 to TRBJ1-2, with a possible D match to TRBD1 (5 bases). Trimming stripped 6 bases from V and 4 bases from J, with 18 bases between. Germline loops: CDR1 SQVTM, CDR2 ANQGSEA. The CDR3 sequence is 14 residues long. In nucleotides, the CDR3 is TGCAGCGTGAGGCACCCCGGGGGAGGCTATGGCTACACCTTC. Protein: CSVRHPGGGYGYTF.

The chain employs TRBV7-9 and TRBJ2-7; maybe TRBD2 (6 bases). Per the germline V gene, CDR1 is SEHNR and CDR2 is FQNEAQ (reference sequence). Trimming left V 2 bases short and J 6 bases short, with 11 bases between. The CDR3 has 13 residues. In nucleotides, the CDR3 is TGTGCCAGCAGCTTAATTCTGGGGGGCGAGCAGTACTTC. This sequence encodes CASSLILGGEQYF.

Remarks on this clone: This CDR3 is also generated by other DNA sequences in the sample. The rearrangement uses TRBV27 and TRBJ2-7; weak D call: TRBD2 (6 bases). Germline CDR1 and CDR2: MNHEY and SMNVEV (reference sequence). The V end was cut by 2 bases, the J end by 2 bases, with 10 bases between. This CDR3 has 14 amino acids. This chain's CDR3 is CASSLGGSTYEQYF. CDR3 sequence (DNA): TGTGCCAGCAGTTTAGGGGGGAGCACCTACGAGCAGTACTTC.

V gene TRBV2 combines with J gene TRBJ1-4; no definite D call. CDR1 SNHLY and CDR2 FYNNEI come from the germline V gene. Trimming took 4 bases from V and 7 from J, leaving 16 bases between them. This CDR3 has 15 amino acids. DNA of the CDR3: TGTGCCAGCAGTGCCGCGAGGGCCCTAGGTGAAAAACTGTTTTTT. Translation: CASSAARALGEKLFF.

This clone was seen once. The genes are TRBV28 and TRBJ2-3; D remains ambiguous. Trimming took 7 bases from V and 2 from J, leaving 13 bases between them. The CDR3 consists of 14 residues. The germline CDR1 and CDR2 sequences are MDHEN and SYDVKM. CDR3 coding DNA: TGTGCCAGCACCGGCCCGGACCTCACAGATACGCAGTATTTT. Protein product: CASTGPDLTDTQYF. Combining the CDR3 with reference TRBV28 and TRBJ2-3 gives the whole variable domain DVKVTQSSRYLVKRTGEKVFLECVQDMDHENMFWYRQDPGLGLRLIYFSYDVKMKEKGDIPEGYSVSREKKERFSLILESASTNQTSMYLCASTGPDLTDTQYFGPGTRLTVL.

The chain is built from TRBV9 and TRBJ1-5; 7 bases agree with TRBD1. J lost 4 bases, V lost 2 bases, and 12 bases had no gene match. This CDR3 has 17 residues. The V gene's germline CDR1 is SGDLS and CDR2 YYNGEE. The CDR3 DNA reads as TGTGCCAGCAGCGTTGGGGACAGTCCTCGCCAAAATCAGCCCCAGCATTTT. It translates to CASSVGDSPRQNQPQHF.

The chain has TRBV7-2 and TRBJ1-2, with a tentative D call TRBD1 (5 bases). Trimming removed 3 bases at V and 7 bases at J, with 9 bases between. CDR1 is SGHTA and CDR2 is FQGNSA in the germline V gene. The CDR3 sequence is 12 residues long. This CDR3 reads CASSFRGVGYTF. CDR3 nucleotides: TGTGCCAGCAGCTTTAGAGGGGTTGGCTACACCTTC.

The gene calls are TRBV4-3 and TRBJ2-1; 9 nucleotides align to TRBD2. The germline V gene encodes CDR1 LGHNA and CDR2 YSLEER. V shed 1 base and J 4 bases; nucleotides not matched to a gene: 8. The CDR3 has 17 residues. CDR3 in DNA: TGCGCCAGCAGCCAAGTCCTGGGACTAGCCAAATACAATGAGCAGTTCTTC. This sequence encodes CASSQVLGLAKYNEQFF.

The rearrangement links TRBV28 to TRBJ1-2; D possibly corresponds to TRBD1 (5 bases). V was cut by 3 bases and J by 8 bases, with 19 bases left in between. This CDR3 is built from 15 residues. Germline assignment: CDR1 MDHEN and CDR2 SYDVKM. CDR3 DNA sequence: TGTGCCAGCAGTTTCACCCTCGATGGGGGTCGAGGCTACACCTTC. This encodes CASSFTLDGGRGYTF.

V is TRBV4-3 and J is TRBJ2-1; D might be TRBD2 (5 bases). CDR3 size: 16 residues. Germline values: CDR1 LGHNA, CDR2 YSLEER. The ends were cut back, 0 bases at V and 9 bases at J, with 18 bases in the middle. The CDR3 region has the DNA TGCGCCAGCAGCCAAGATTTGGGCTTGAGCGAGGGTGAGCAGTTCTTC. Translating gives CASSQDLGLSEGEQFF.

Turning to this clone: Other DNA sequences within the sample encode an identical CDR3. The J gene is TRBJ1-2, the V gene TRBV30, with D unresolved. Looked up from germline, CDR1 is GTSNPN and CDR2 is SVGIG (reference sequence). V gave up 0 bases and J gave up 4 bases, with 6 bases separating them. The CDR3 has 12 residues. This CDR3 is CAWSVLGYGYTF. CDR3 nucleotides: TGTGCCTGGAGTGTACTGGGCTATGGCTACACCTTC. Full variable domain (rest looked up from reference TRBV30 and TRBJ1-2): SQTIHQWPATLVQPVGSPLSLECTVEGTSNPNLYWYRQAAGRGLQLLFYSVGIGQISSEVPQNLSASRPQDRQFILSSKKLLLSDSGFYLCAWSVLGYGYTFGSGTRLTVV.

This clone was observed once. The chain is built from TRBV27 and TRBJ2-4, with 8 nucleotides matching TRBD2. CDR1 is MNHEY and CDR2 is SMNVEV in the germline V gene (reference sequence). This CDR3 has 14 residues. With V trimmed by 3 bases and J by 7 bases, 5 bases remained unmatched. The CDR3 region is CASSFGRGGNIQYF. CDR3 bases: TGTGCCAGCAGTTTCGGGAGGGGGGGCAACATTCAGTACTTC.

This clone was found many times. The CDR3 DNA sequence: TGTGCCAGCAGATCCGGGGTAGCGGGATCCTACAATGAGCAGTTCTTC. Translation: CASRSGVAGSYNEQFF. The rearrangement joins TRBV28 to TRBJ2-1; the match to TRBD2 covers 8 bases. Germline CDR1 MDHEN, CDR2 SYDVKM. The ends lost 6 bases at V and 1 base at J; junction bases unmatched: 8. The CDR3 loop spans 16 amino acids.

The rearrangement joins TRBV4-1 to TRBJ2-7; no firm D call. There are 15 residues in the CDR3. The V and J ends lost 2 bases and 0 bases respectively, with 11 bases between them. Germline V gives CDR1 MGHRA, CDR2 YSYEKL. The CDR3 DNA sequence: TGCGCCAGCAGCCAAATGACTGCGAGCTCCTACGAGCAGTACTTC. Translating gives CASSQMTASSYEQYF.

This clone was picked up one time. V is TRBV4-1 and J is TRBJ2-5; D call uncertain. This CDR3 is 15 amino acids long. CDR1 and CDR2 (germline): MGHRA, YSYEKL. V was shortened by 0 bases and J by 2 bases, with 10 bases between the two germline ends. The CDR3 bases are TGCGCCAGCAGCCAAGATCTGGCCCCACAAGAGACCCAGTACTTC. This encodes CASSQDLAPQETQYF.

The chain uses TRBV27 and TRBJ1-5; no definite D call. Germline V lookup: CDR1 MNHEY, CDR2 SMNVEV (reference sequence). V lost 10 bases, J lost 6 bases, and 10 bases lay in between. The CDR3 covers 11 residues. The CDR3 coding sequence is TGTGCCACCGGCTGGCGTCAGCCCCAGCATTTT. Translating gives CATGWRQPQHF.